The subject of this entry is one T cell receptor (beta chain). Its cognate antigen is unknown. CDR1 and CDR2 (germline): LNHDA, SQIVND (reference sequence). The CDR3 length is 17 residues. Trimming cost V 5 bases and J 4 bases; bases outside gene matches: 13. Only in-frame clones appear in the TCRdb table, and some are missing; sequencing was by immunoSEQ multiplex PCR. The sample lists about 94,000 clones; roughly 90% were seen once. The record originates from a study of T cell responses to AZD1222 COVID-19 vaccine. Findings and caveats of the study: Nearly half of unique spike-specific TCRs reportedly avoided B.1.351 and B.1.1.7 mutated regions. Spike-spanning, vaccine-associated CD4 TCRs were dominant at 160-218 and 743-854. The study identified only six AZD1222 recipients as seropositive at baseline.

The source material was peripheral blood, sampled on day 0 of AZD1222 vaccination. The receptor was isolated from an adult in good health. The chain links TRBV19 to TRBJ1-5; 8 positions agree with TRBD1. The CDR3 here is CASSPILRDRRNQPQHF. In nucleotides, the CDR3 is TGTGCCAGTAGTCCAATCCTACGGGACAGGAGGAATCAGCCCCAGCATTTT.